This entry lists 20 T cell receptor beta chains sequenced from one sample in a study of PD-1 blockade in classical Hodgkin lymphoma. Data came from immunoSEQ multiplex PCR; TCRdb stores just in-frame clones and leaves some out. The data show approximately 80,000 clones, about 89% seen once. Relapse was seen in all patients after autologous stem cell transplantation, and brentuximab vedotin exposure was variable. The starting material was peripheral blood mononuclear cells (PBMCs), obtained at baseline. The receptors shown here come from a human donor with classical Hodgkin lymphoma.

The chain joins TRBV13 to TRBJ2-1; 7 bases match TRBD2. Losses at the gene ends were 3 bases for V and 9 bases for J; bases not matched to a gene: 8. Looked up from germline, CDR1 is PRHDT and CDR2 is FYEKMQ (reference sequence). CDR3 length: 14 residues. The CDR3 DNA is TGTGCCAGCAGCTTGAAGGAAGCGGGAAGTGAGCAGTTCTTC. Protein: CASSLKEAGSEQFF. Using reference TRBV13 and TRBJ2-1 for the parts outside the CDR3, the full variable domain is AAGVIQSPRHLIKEKRETATLKCYPIPRHDTVYWYQQGPGQDPQFLISFYEKMQSDKGSIPDRFSAQQFSDYHSELNMSSLELGDSALYFCASSLKEAGSEQFFGPGTRLTVL.

In its sample, this clone was seen once. The chain is built from TRBV13 and TRBJ2-3; D call uncertain. CDR1 and CDR2 from the germline V gene are PRHDT and FYEKMQ (reference sequence). This CDR3 comprises 14 residues. Trimming removed 5 bases at V and 2 bases at J, with 11 bases between. The CDR3 nucleotides read TGTGCCAGCAGCCCTGGACCTAACACAGATACGCAGTATTTT. Protein product: CASSPGPNTDTQYF.

The rearrangement joins TRBV15 to TRBJ1-2; the D is unclear. The V end lost 1 base, the J end lost 0 bases, and 12 bases lay between the germline ends. CDR3 length: 16 amino acids. Germline lookup yields CDR1 LNHNV and CDR2 YYDKDF (reference sequence). DNA for the CDR3: TGTGCCACCAGCAGAGTTTCAGGAGCCCCTAACTATGGCTACACCTTC. Amino acid sequence: CATSRVSGAPNYGYTF.

As DNA, the CDR3 is TGTGCCACCAGCACGGGACTTTCCTCTAGCACAGATACGCAGTATTTT. Its translation is CATSTGLSSSTDTQYF. This rearrangement joins TRBV15 to TRBJ2-3, with a tentative D call TRBD2 (6 bases). Deletions cut 4 bases from V and 0 bases from J, with 14 bases between. This CDR3 has 16 residues. From germline, CDR1 is LNHNV and CDR2 YYDKDF (reference sequence).

The chain couples TRBV9 to TRBJ2-5; D tentatively reads TRBD1 or TRBD2 (6 bases each). The CDR3 totals 16 residues. The V end was cut by 2 bases, the J end by 4 bases, with 18 bases between. The germline CDR1 and CDR2 sequences are SGDLS and YYNGEE. The chain's CDR3 is CASSVGGAGAPETQYF. In nucleotides, the CDR3 is TGTGCCAGCAGCGTGGGCGGGGCAGGGGCCCCAGAGACCCAGTACTTC.

The chain joins TRBV16 to TRBJ1-3, with D hard to call. Germline values: CDR1 KGHSY, CDR2 FQNENV. This CDR3 spans 17 amino acids. V was trimmed by 0 bases and J by 4 bases, leaving 16 bases between them. In DNA form, the CDR3 reads TGTGCCAGCAGCCAATCTCGTGGCAAATTCTCGGGAAACACCATATATTTT. Its translation: CASSQSRGKFSGNTIYF.

The J gene is TRBJ1-4, the V gene TRBV7-8; 8 bases map to TRBD1. Germline V lookup: CDR1 SGHVS, CDR2 FQNEAQ. This CDR3 is 14 amino acids long. The junction had 6 bases not matched to a gene; V was cut back by 4 bases and J by 8 bases. For the CDR3, the DNA is TGTGCCAGCAGCTCACGGACAGGGAACGAAAAACTGTTTTTT. It is translated as CASSSRTGNEKLFF.

The rearrangement links TRBV13 to TRBJ1-1; no reliable D call. The germline V gene encodes CDR1 PRHDT and CDR2 FYEKMQ (reference sequence). The CDR3 consists of 13 residues. V was clipped by 11 bases and J by 1 base, with 14 bases between them. CDR3 sequence: CAGTRLPNTEAFF. The CDR3 bases are TGTGCCGGTACGAGGTTACCGAACACTGAAGCTTTCTTT.

In this sample, this clone turned up a few times. The chain links TRBV10-2 to TRBJ2-5, with 13 bases aligning to TRBD2. Trimming cost V 6 bases and J 5 bases; bases outside gene matches: 6. This CDR3 has 15 residues. In germline, CDR1 is WSHSY, CDR2 SAAADI. The CDR3 DNA follows: TGCGCCAGCAGAGCTCCGGGACTAGCGGGGGAGACCCAGTACTTC. Its translation: CASRAPGLAGETQYF.

V gene TRBV6-1 combines with J gene TRBJ2-7; 7 bases are a match to TRBD1. V gave up 2 bases and J gave up 6 bases; unmatched junction bases: 10. Germline CDR1 is MNHNS and CDR2 is SASEGT. The CDR3 loop spans 15 amino acids. CDR3 sequence reads: CASSESRQGWGEQYF. The CDR3 region has the DNA TGTGCCAGCAGTGAATCCAGACAGGGTTGGGGCGAGCAGTACTTC.

CDR3 region: CASSLGTDPTGELFF. In DNA, the CDR3 is TGTGCCAGCAGCTTAGGGACAGACCCCACCGGGGAGCTGTTTTTT. V and J are TRBV11-2 and TRBJ2-2, with D perhaps matching TRBD1 (6 bases). Between the trimmed V and J ends, which lost 1 base and 4 bases, there was a span of 10 bases. CDR1 is SGHAT and CDR2 is FQNNGV in the germline V gene. The CDR3 length is 15 residues.

This clone is a singleton in its sample. The chain has TRBV5-1 and TRBJ2-7; 7 bases are a match to TRBD1. V trimming: 4 bases; J trimming: 5 bases; junction bases outside the gene matches: 12. The germline V gene has CDR1 SGHRS and CDR2 YFSETQ. The CDR3 has 15 residues. This CDR3 is CASSPPTGLDDEQYF. In nucleotides, the CDR3 is TGCGCCAGCAGCCCACCGACAGGGCTTGACGACGAGCAGTACTTC.

The table lists this clone with a count of one. The chain is built from TRBV5-4 and TRBJ1-1; no firm D call. This CDR3 spans 15 amino acids. Trimming shortened V by 0 bases and J by 0 bases, and 9 bases separated the two germline ends. Per germline, CDR1 SGHNT and CDR2 YYREEE (reference sequence). Here the CDR3 reads CASSLVATMNTEAFF. Here the CDR3 DNA reads TGTGCCAGCAGCTTGGTTGCTACCATGAACACTGAAGCTTTCTTT. The full variable domain, in which reference TRBV5-4 and TRBJ1-1 provide the parts outside the CDR3, is ETGVTQSPTHLIKTRGQQVTLRCSSQSGHNTVSWYQQALGQGPQFIFQYYREEENGRGNFPPRFSGLQFPNYSSELNVNALELDDSALYLCASSLVATMNTEAFFGQGTRLTVV.

This clone was recorded a few times. This rearrangement joins TRBV14 to TRBJ2-7, with no clear D. CDR3 length equals 14 residues. CDR1 SGHDN and CDR2 FVKESK come from the germline V gene. Trimming left V 0 bases short and J 2 bases short, with 8 bases between. The DNA of the CDR3 is TGTGCCAGCAGCCAAGAGCACGGTCCCTACGAGCAGTACTTC. It is translated as CASSQEHGPYEQYF.

V gene TRBV19 combines with J gene TRBJ2-5; D unclear. Trimming removed 6 bases at V and 1 base at J, with 6 bases between. The germline V gene encodes CDR1 LNHDA and CDR2 SQIVND (reference sequence). The CDR3 length is 12 residues. CDR3 nucleotides: TGTGCCAGTAGGGCCAGCCAAGAGACCCAGTACTTC. Its protein product is CASRASQETQYF.

The chain recombines TRBV6-5 with TRBJ1-5; 12 nucleotides agree with TRBD1. From germline, CDR1 is MNHEY and CDR2 SVGAGI. V was pared by 6 bases and J by 6 bases, with 3 bases of the junction left unmatched. The CDR3 sequence is 14 residues long. The CDR3 loop reads CASRGTGGLQPQHF. The CDR3 bases are TGTGCCAGCAGGGGGACAGGGGGCCTTCAGCCCCAGCATTTT.

V is TRBV30 and J is TRBJ1-5, with 11 bases aligning to TRBD1. The V and J ends lost 5 bases and 4 bases, in that order; junction bases with no gene match: 4. The CDR3 extends over 14 amino acids. Germline V gene sequence: CDR1 GTSNPN, CDR2 SVGIG (reference sequence). CDR3 sequence: CAWSGTGGNQPQHF. The CDR3, as DNA: TGTGCCTGGTCCGGGACAGGGGGGAATCAGCCCCAGCATTTT.

The rearrangement uses TRBV29-1 and TRBJ2-3; D perhaps matches TRBD1 (6 bases). The germline V gene encodes CDR1 SQVTM and CDR2 ANQGSEA. CDR3 size: 15 residues. Trimming left V 6 bases short and J 3 bases short, with 19 bases between. CDR3 coding DNA: TGCAGCGTCCCTACACCAGGGGTAGGAACAGATACGCAGTATTTT. Its protein is CSVPTPGVGTDTQYF.

The V gene is TRBV7-2, the J gene TRBJ1-1, with D uncertain. CDR1 and CDR2 (germline): SGHTA, FQGNSA. V lost 9 bases, J lost 0 bases, and 14 bases lay in between. The CDR3 is made up of 14 amino acids. The CDR3 DNA is TGTGCCAGTAAGGTGCCCTCTTTGAACACTGAAGCTTTCTTT. Its protein is CASKVPSLNTEAFF.

This sequence joins TRBV14 and TRBJ2-3; 9 bases are shared with TRBD1. This CDR3 contains 16 residues. The germline gives CDR1 SGHDN, CDR2 FVKESK. Losses at the gene ends were 0 bases for V and 5 bases for J; bases not matched to a gene: 6. The CDR3 coding sequence is TGTGCCAGCAGCCAAGAAGCGACAGGGGGGCGAGATACGCAGTATTTT. It encodes CASSQEATGGRDTQYF.